This entry concerns a single T cell receptor (beta chain). These data come from a study of blood T cell repertoires in COVID-19. In the study overall: Acute and convalescent COVID-19 samples came from the United States, Italy and Spain. In each case, the material was cDNA or gDNA derived from T cells, B-cell-depleted T cells, or PBMCs.

Authors' methods: The authors estimated nucleated cell counts from reference gene primer amplification. Profiling relied on immunoSEQ multiplex PCR, and the TCRdb table lists in-frame clones only, not all of them. V and J calls and clone size are those listed in that table; D and trimming were worked out from the DNA. The profile shows about 120,000 clones, about 79% of them singletons. The TCR comes from a woman aged 80 or older with acute or convalescent COVID-19. The specimen sequenced was peripheral blood.

CDR3 nucleotides: TGTGCCAGCAGCGTAGGACAGGGGCAAGAGACCCAGTACTTC. As protein: CASSVGQGQETQYF. The gene calls are TRBV9 and TRBJ2-5; 8 bases fit TRBD1. The CDR3 is 14 residues long. V shed 0 bases and J 2 bases; nucleotides not matched to a gene: 0. Germline CDR1 and CDR2: SGDLS and YYNGEE.